The 5 T cell receptor beta chains below come from one sample, sequenced in a study of blood T cells in healthy people across ages. Through a sample-barcoded 5' primer and a J-beta primer mix, a second PCR was run for roughly 6 to 11 cycles. TCRdb re-called the 5' RACE reads through MiXCR, storing one row per CDR3 protein. The sample contains 500,000 to 600,000 distinct CDR3 sequences, 25% to 30% of which appear only once. The source material was blood. These TCRs come from a woman in her seventies in good health.

This clonotype has more than one count but fewer than ten. This rearrangement joins TRBV20-1 to TRBJ2-5, with D possibly matching TRBD2 (5 bases). Germline CDR1 and CDR2: DFQATT and SNEGSKA (reference sequence). Trimming took 0 bases from V and 4 from J, leaving 12 bases between them. The CDR3 covers 14 residues. CDR3 amino acids: CSAREAAAGETQYF. The DNA for the CDR3 is TGCAGTGCTAGAGAGGCCGCGGCGGGAGAGACCCAGTACTTC.

This clonotype was detected only a few times. The CDR3 nucleotides are TGTGCCAGTGCGGACGGCAGGGGGGGAGAGACCCAGTACTTC. Protein product: CASADGRGGETQYF. The chain joins TRBV11-3 to TRBJ2-5, with D perhaps being TRBD1 or TRBD2 (7 bases each). Germline V gene data show CDR1 as SGHNT and CDR2 as YENEEA. Trimming took 9 bases from V and 4 from J, leaving 18 bases between them. The CDR3 loop spans 14 amino acids.

V and J are TRBV5-1 and TRBJ2-1, with D tentatively TRBD2 (6 bases). Germline loops: CDR1 SGHRS, CDR2 YFSETQ. The CDR3 length is 15 residues. V was clipped by 5 bases and J by 5 bases, with 17 bases between them. CDR3 DNA: TGCGCCAGCAGTCCGGCCGCGGGGCTGGACAATGAGCAGTTCTTC. This gives the protein CASSPAAGLDNEQFF.

Many counts were recorded for this clonotype. The chain is built from TRBV7-9 and TRBJ1-2; 7 nucleotides line up with TRBD1. J gave up 7 bases and V 1 base, and 6 bases lay outside the gene matches. This CDR3 spans 14 amino acids. CDR1 SEHNR and CDR2 FQNEAQ come from the germline V gene (reference sequence). This CDR3 reads CASSLGQGQFGYTF. In DNA, the CDR3 is TGTGCCAGCAGCTTAGGGCAGGGACAGTTTGGCTACACCTTC. The whole variable domain, remainder taken from reference TRBV7-9 and TRBJ1-2, is DTGVSQNPRHKITKRGQNVTFRCDPISEHNRLYWYRQTLGQGPEFLTYFQNEAQLEKSRLLSDRFSAERPKGSFSTLEIQRTEQGDSAMYLCASSLGQGQFGYTFGSGTRLTVV.

J is TRBJ1-1 and V is TRBV11-2; D gene unclear. Germline V gene lookup returns CDR1 SGHAT and CDR2 FQNNGV. This CDR3 contains 14 residues. With 1 base removed from V and 3 bases from J, the gap between germline ends came to 9 bases. Here the CDR3 DNA reads TGTGCCAGCAGCTTAGGGGTCGGATACACTGAAGCTTTCTTT. Encoded protein: CASSLGVGYTEAFF. The variable domain in full, with the rest retrieved from reference TRBV11-2 and TRBJ1-1, is EAGVAQSPRYKIIEKRQSVAFWCNPISGHATLYWYQQILGQGPKLLIQFQNNGVVDDSQLPKDRFSAERLKGVDSTLKIQPAKLEDSAVYLCASSLGVGYTEAFFGQGTRLTVV.